The rows below give T cell receptor beta chains drawn from one sample of a study of blood T cell repertoires in COVID-19. Sequencing was performed with immunoSEQ multiplex PCR; in TCRdb, only in-frame clones are kept and a portion is missing. The data show 210,000 or so clones, 80% to 85% seen once. Sample: peripheral blood. The receptors were gathered from a human donor in a cohort sampled during active COVID-19. CDR3s include the opening cysteine and the closing phenylalanine or tryptophan. A D gene is named only where the DNA matches it firmly. A clone size is listed for some rows: how often the clone was seen (once, few, many), or a class if it is expanded.

V	size	D	J	DNA	CDR3
TRBV7-2	-	-	TRBJ1-2	TGTGCCAGCAGGTCCTTGACAGGTGAATATGGCTACACCTTC	CASRSLTGEYGYTF
TRBV18	-	TRBD2	TRBJ2-4	TGTGCCAGCTCACCACAGGACGGGAGGGGCATTCAGTACTTC	CASSPQDGRGIQYF
TRBV7-9	-	-	TRBJ1-1	TGTGCCAGCAGCTTTTCGGGGACTGAAGCTTTCTTT	CASSFSGTEAFF
TRBV24-1	-	-	TRBJ2-1	TGTGCCACCAGAAGCAGGGATTCCAATGAGCAGTTCTTC	CATRSRDSNEQFF
TRBV28	-	-	TRBJ2-2	TGTGCCAGCAGTTTGATTACGGCCGGGGAGCTGTTTTTT	CASSLITAGELFF
TRBV7-9	once	-	TRBJ1-1	TGTGCCAGCAGCTTAACAGGGTCGGCTGAAGCTTTCTTT	CASSLTGSAEAFF
TRBV7-9	-	TRBD1	TRBJ1-4	TGTGCCAGCAGCTCGCTACAGGGGGCGGCTGAAAAACTGTTTTTT	CASSSLQGAAEKLFF
TRBV5-1	-	TRBD1	TRBJ1-4	TGCGCCAGCAGCCCGGGACAGGGGGGCGTCTTTGAAAAACTGTTTTTT	CASSPGQGGVFEKLFF
TRBV7-8	once	-	TRBJ2-1	TGTGCCAGCAGCCGTAACCGGGACTCGACTCGGGAGCAGTTCTTC	CASSRNRDSTREQFF
TRBV10-2	few	-	TRBJ1-1	TGCGCCAGCAGTGCCAACCGGGAGAACACTGAAGCTTTCTTT	CASSANRENTEAFF
TRBV7-9	-	-	TRBJ2-3	TGTGCCAGCAGCTCCCGGGACTGGGGCACAGATACGCAGTATTTT	CASSSRDWGTDTQYF
TRBV6-6	-	TRBD1	TRBJ1-1	TGTGCCAGCAGTTACGCAACAGGGGGCACTGAAGCTTTCTTT	CASSYATGGTEAFF
TRBV6-6	-	TRBD2	TRBJ2-1	TGTGCCAGCAGTTCGGCGGGCGGGGGGGCTTACAATGAGCAGTTCTTC	CASSSAGGGAYNEQFF
TRBV11-3	-	-	TRBJ1-1	TGTGCCAGCAGCCATTACAAGAACACTGAAGCTTTCTTT	CASSHYKNTEAFF
TRBV6-5	-	TRBD2	TRBJ2-7	TGTGCCAGCAGCGGACTAGCGAACAACGAGCAGTACTTC	CASSGLANNEQYF
TRBV9	-	-	TRBJ1-2	TGTGCCAGCGGGGTATGGTCAGGGGACGCCGAGGGCTACACCTTC	CASGVWSGDAEGYTF
TRBV7-2	-	-	TRBJ2-7	TGTGCCAGCAGCCCGCTTTCTTCGGGCCGTATAGCGCACGAGCAGTACTTC	CASSPLSSGRIAHEQYF
TRBV15	-	-	TRBJ1-4	TGTGCCACCAGCAGGGGACACCTTAATGAAAAACTGTTTTTT	CATSRGHLNEKLFF
TRBV11-1	-	TRBD2	TRBJ2-3	TGTGCCAGCAGCTTAGTGGCGGGAGTCCCAGATACGCAGTATTTT	CASSLVAGVPDTQYF
TRBV30	-	TRBD2	TRBJ2-2	TGTGCCCGAAGGACTAGCGGGAGTTTCGGGGAGCTGTTTTTT	CARRTSGSFGELFF
TRBV30	-	-	TRBJ1-1	TGTGCCTGGAGCCGACAGGACACTGAAGCTTTCTTT	CAWSRQDTEAFF
TRBV5-5	-	-	TRBJ1-1	TGTGCCAGCAGCTTGGCCGGGGACACTGAAGCTTTCTTT	CASSLAGDTEAFF
TRBV5-4	-	TRBD2	TRBJ2-2	TGTGCCAGCAGCTTGGACGGAGGGAGGGCCGGCGGGGAGCTGTTTTTT	CASSLDGGRAGGELFF
TRBV5-1	-	-	TRBJ2-1	TGCGCCAGCAGAACCGACCTAGATTACAATGAGCAGTTCTTC	CASRTDLDYNEQFF
TRBV5-1	-	-	TRBJ2-5	TGCGCCAGCAGATTTTTGGAGGGTTCTCAAGAGACCCAGTACTTC	CASRFLEGSQETQYF
TRBV11-2	-	-	TRBJ1-4	TGTGCCAGCAGCTTAGATCGGTCGGGTACTGCTGAAAAACTGTTTTTT	CASSLDRSGTAEKLFF
TRBV5-1	-	TRBD2	TRBJ2-1	TGCGCCAGCAGCCCGAGCGGGAGGGAATACAATGAGCAGTTCTTC	CASSPSGREYNEQFF
TRBV19	-	-	TRBJ2-2	TGTGCCAGTAGTATTCCTAAACCTCCGAACACCGGGGAGCTGTTTTTT	CASSIPKPPNTGELFF